The sequence of this TCR beta chain was determined in a study of cytomegalovirus exposure and HLA in healthy donors. Study summary: Unique TCR beta sequences numbering some 120 million came from roughly 180 million T cells in an earlier analysis.

Study-level results: Reportedly, HLA-A and HLA-B alleles of most subjects were accurately predicted from TCR beta. Owing to their indistinguishability, certain V segments, notably TRBV6-2 and TRBV6-3, were excluded.

Points on this clone: The target antigen is unknown.

It was with 60 Vbeta and 13 Jbeta primers that the PCR ran. The repertoire was sequenced with immunoSEQ multiplex PCR; TCRdb's copy has only in-frame clones and lacks some. The repertoire holds around 95,000 clones, with about 78% as singletons. The V and J ends lost 8 bases and 9 bases respectively, with 26 bases between them. Germline CDR1 reads SNHLY; CDR2 reads FYNNEI. The CDR3 loop spans 17 amino acids. Each of the donors was a healthy bone marrow donor. Sequencing used PBMCs. J is TRBJ1-6 and V is TRBV2; possibly TRBD1 for D (6 bases). This receptor was taken from a woman aged 40 to 50 in good health and CMV-seropositive. Here the CDR3 DNA reads TGTGCCAGCCGGCTCACGCCCCAGGGGCGGAATGGTTCACCCCTCCACTTT. This encodes CASRLTPQGRNGSPLHF.